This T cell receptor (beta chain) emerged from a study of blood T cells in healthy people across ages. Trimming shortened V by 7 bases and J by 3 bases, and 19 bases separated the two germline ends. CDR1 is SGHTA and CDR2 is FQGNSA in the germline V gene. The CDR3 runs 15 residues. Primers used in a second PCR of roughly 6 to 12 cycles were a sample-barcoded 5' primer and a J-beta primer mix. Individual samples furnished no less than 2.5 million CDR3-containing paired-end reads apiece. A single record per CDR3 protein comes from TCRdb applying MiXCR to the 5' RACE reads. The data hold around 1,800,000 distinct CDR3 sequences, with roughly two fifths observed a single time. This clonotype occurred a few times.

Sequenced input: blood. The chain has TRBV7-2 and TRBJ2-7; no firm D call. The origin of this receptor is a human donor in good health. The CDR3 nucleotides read TGTGCCAGCACCCCTCGGGCCGGAGCGTTCTACGAGCAGTACTTC. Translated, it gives CASTPRAGAFYEQYF.